This entry lists 5 T cell receptor beta chains sequenced from one sample in a study of spatial heterogeneity in lung cancer. Time point of the sample: sample taken at primary tumor resection. TCRdb redid the calling of the 5' RACE reads with MiXCR, one entry per CDR3 protein. This table holds just under 95,000 distinct CDR3 sequences, around 12% found once. Material: PBMCs, obtained at surgery. These receptors were obtained from a male donor with early-stage non-small cell lung cancer.

The chain uses TRBV20-1 and TRBJ2-3; D ambiguous. Germline values: CDR1 DFQATT, CDR2 SNEGSKA (reference sequence). With 3 bases removed from V and 0 bases from J, the gap between germline ends came to 13 bases. CDR3 length: 15 residues. The CDR3 DNA sequence: TGCAGTGCTAGTATTCGCACCGCTAGCACAGATACGCAGTATTTT. Residues: CSASIRTASTDTQYF.

This clonotype was picked up many times. CDR3 amino acids: CASSLTGRTEAFF. CDR3 DNA sequence: TGTGCCAGCAGTCTGACAGGGCGCACTGAAGCTTTCTTT. V usage is TRBV12-3 or TRBV12-4 and J usage is TRBJ1-1; 7 bases are shared with TRBD1. Trimming cost V 5 bases and J 4 bases; bases outside gene matches: 4. The CDR3 has 13 residues.

This clonotype was seen more than once but under ten times. The chain combines TRBV11-2 with TRBJ2-2; 8 bases are shared with TRBD2. V was pared by 5 bases and J by 1 base, with 6 bases of the junction left unmatched. Germline CDR1 reads SGHAT; CDR2 reads FQNNGV. The CDR3 has 16 amino acids. DNA for the CDR3: TGTGCCAGCAGCCCGACTAGCGCGGTGAACACCGGGGAGCTGTTTTTT. Translation: CASSPTSAVNTGELFF.

The CDR3 DNA reads TGCAGCGTCCGACAGGGTTCGGCCTACGAGCAGTACTTC. Translation gives CSVRQGSAYEQYF. This chain links TRBV29-1 with TRBJ2-7; TRBD1 matches at 7 bases. Germline loops: CDR1 SQVTM, CDR2 ANQGSEA. Trimming at V came to 6 bases and at J to 2 bases, leaving 7 bases not matched to a gene. The CDR3 runs 13 residues.

There are a few counts of this clonotype. The rearrangement links TRBV29-1 to TRBJ2-1, with 8 positions matching TRBD1. The length of the CDR3 is 16 residues. Per the germline V gene, CDR1 is SQVTM and CDR2 is ANQGSEA. The J segment lost 4 bases and the V segment lost 0 bases, leaving 8 bases of the junction unmatched. CDR3 DNA sequence: TGCAGCGTTGAAGATCTTCAGGGGGCGGGTTACAATGAGCAGTTCTTC. This translates into CSVEDLQGAGYNEQFF.